This T cell receptor (beta chain) came from a study of blood T cell repertoires in COVID-19 (dated by TCRdb to 2018 to 2021). About the study as a whole: Collaborator samples came from the United States, Italy and Spain and covered acute and convalescent phases of COVID-19. The material from the prospective study consisted of cDNA or gDNA derived from T cells, B-cell-depleted T cells, or PBMCs. Deeply sampled blood TCRbeta repertoires from subjects exposed to, actively infected with, or recovered from COVID-19 were included in the dataset. A freely available public database, intended as a resource for researchers studying the immune response to SARS-CoV-2, is where the repertoires were released. The samples were drawn from two sources: the first 160 participants of the ongoing ImmuneRACE study, and over 950 subjects contributed by 6 global collaborators. Sample metadata almost always included a de-identified subject ID, COVID-19 status, age in years and sex. Where available, HLA class I and class II types were obtained from metadata supplied by the sample provider rather than from assay-based typing. On the study overall, not on this receptor specifically: The quantity of clinical and demographic metadata differed by source and by participant and was supplied without curation.

The collaborating institutions used their own protocols to collect whole blood in K2EDTA tubes. Collaborator samples were shipped for TCRbeta analysis as frozen whole blood, isolated PBMCs, or DNA extracted from either sample type. The immunoSEQ Assay, a bias-controlled multiplex PCR, was used to amplify TCRbeta CDR3 regions from genomic DNA. The authors' analysis ran thus. Nucleated cell counts per sample were estimated from amplification of reference gene primers within the assay. To quantify the absolute abundance of each unique TCRbeta CDR3 rearrangement, sequence reads were collapsed and filtered. For each sample, productive Simpson clonality was calculated as the square root of Simpson's diversity index over productive rearrangements. TCRdb re-hosts the immuneACCESS table, in-frame sequences only. Its copies lack some clones; in the studies checked, an unresolved V gene accounts for under half of them, and the cause for the rest is not known. D and trimming were read from the DNA, whereas the V and J calls and clone size are those reported in that table. A total of some 220,000 clones appear in this sample, around 80% of them only once. More than 5% of the sample is in the top ten clones.

V is shortened by 0 bases, J by 2 bases, and the region joining them spans 8 bases. Spanning cysteine to phenylalanine, the CDR3 consists of 15 amino acids. The entry retains the CDR3 DNA only, 45 bases that are in frame from base 1. Per the germline V gene, SGHDT is the CDR1 and YYEEEE is the CDR2. To note about this clone: It has no known antigen specificity. Base qualities are not at hand, and no much larger clone is one base apart.

The specimen sequenced was peripheral blood. The sequence derives from a human donor in a cohort sampled during active COVID-19. Rearrangement joined TRBV5-6 to TRBJ2-2, with the D gene not clear enough to name. This receptor has the CDR3 CASSLGGYNTGELFF. The bases read TGTGCCAGCAGCTTGGGAGGATATAACACCGGGGAGCTGTTTTTT.